The clone carrying this T cell receptor (beta chain) came up a few times. These data belong to a study of blood T cells in healthy people across ages. The CDR3 is made up of 15 amino acids. Germline CDR1 and CDR2: MDHEN and SYDVKM. Trimming at V came to 2 bases and at J to 5 bases, leaving 3 bases not matched to a gene. The authors ran a second PCR of 7 to 11 cycles using a sample-barcoded 5' primer and a J-beta primer mix. A single record per CDR3 protein comes from TCRdb applying MiXCR to the 5' RACE reads. This sample has roughly 550,000 distinct CDR3 sequences, with more than 20% found just once. This sample also belongs to another study, concerning T cells of mothers and their children.

The receptor comes from a boy between 10 and 17 years old in good health. The gene calls are TRBV28 and TRBJ1-1; 12 nucleotides line up with TRBD1. Sequenced material: blood. The CDR3 nucleotides are TGTGCCAGCAGTTTAGGGACAGGGGGCCTGACTGAAGCTTTCTTT. This gives the protein CASSLGTGGLTEAFF.